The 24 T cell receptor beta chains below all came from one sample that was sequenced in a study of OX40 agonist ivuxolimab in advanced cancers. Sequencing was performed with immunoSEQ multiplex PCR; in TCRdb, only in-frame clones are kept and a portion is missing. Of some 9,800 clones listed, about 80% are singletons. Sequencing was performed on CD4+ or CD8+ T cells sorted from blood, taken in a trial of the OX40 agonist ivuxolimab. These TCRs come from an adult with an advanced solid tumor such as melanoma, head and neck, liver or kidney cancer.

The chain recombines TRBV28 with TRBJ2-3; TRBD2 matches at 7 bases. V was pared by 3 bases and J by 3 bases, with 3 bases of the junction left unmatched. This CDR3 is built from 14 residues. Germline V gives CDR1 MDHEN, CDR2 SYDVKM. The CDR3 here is CASSFLSGTDTQYF. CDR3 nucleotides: TGTGCCAGCAGTTTCCTTAGCGGGACAGATACGCAGTATTTT.

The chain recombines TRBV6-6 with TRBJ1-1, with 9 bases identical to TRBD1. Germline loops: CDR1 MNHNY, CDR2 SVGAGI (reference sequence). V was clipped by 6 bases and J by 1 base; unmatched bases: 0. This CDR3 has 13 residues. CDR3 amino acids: CASRQGANTEAFF. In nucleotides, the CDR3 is TGTGCCAGCAGACAGGGGGCGAACACTGAAGCTTTCTTT.

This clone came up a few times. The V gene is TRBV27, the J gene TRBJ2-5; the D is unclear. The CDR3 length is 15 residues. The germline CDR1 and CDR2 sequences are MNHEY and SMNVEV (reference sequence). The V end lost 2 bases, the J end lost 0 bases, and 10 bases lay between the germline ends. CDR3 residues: CASSLGWLDQETQYF. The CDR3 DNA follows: TGTGCCAGCAGTTTAGGGTGGCTAGACCAAGAGACCCAGTACTTC.

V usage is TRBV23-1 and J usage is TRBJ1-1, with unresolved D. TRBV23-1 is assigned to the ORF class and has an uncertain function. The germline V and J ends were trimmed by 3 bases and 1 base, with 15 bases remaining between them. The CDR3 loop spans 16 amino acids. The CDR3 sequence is CASSHPVGRRNTEAFF. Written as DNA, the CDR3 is TGCGCCAGCAGTCACCCAGTTGGCCGACGGAACACTGAAGCTTTCTTT.

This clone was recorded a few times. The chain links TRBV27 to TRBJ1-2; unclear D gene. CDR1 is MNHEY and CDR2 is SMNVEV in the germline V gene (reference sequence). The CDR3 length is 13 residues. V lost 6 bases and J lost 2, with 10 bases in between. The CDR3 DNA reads TGTGCCAGCAGATCGGCCGGAAACTATGGCTACACCTTC. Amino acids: CASRSAGNYGYTF.

The CDR3 nucleotides are TGTGCCAGTAGTCTGGACAGGGGAGGTGCCTACGAGCAGTACTTC. This sequence encodes CASSLDRGGAYEQYF. This chain links TRBV19 with TRBJ2-7; 9 nucleotides agree with TRBD1. V was clipped by 5 bases and J by 2 bases; unmatched bases: 7. The CDR3 is 15 amino acids. Germline CDR1 is LNHDA and CDR2 is SQIVND (reference sequence).

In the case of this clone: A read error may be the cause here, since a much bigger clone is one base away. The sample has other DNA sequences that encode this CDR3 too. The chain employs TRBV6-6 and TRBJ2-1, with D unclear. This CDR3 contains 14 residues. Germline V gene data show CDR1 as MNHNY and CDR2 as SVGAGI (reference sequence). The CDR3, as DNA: TGTGCCAGCAGTTACAACGGAGCCTACAATGAACAGTTCTTC. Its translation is CASSYNGAYNEQFF.

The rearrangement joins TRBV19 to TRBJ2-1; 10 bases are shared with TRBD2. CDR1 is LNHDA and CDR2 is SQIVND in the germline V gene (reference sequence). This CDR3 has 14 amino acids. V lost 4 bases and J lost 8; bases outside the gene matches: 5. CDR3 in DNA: TGTGCCAGTAGTACTAGCGGGAGTGGTCATGAGCAGTTCTTC. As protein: CASSTSGSGHEQFF.

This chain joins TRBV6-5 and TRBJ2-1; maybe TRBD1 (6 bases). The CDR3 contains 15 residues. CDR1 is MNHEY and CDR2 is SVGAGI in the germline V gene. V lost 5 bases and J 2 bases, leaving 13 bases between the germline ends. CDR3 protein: CASSHSGDPYNEQFF. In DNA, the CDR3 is TGTGCCAGCAGTCATTCAGGGGACCCCTACAATGAGCAGTTCTTC.

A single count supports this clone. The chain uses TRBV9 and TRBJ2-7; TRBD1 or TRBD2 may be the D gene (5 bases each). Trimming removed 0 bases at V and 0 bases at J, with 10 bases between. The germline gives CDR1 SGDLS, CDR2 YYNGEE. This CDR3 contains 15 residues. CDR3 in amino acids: CASSVDGGSSYEQYF. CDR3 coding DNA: TGTGCCAGCAGCGTAGATGGGGGAAGCTCCTACGAGCAGTACTTC. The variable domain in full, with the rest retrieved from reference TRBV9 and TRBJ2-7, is DSGVTQTPKHLITATGQRVTLRCSPRSGDLSVYWYQQSLDQGLQFLIQYYNGEERAKGNILERFSAQQFPDLHSELNLSSLELGDSALYFCASSVDGGSSYEQYFGPGTRLTVT.

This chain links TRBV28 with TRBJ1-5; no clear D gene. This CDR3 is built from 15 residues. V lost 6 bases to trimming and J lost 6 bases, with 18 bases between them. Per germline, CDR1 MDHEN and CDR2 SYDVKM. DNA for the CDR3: TGTGCCAGCAGAGCTCGGACGGATTCGGGTCAGCCCCAGCATTTT. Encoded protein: CASRARTDSGQPQHF. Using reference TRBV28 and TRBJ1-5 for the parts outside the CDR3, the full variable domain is DVKVTQSSRYLVKRTGEKVFLECVQDMDHENMFWYRQDPGLGLRLIYFSYDVKMKEKGDIPEGYSVSREKKERFSLILESASTNQTSMYLCASRARTDSGQPQHFGDGTRLSIL.

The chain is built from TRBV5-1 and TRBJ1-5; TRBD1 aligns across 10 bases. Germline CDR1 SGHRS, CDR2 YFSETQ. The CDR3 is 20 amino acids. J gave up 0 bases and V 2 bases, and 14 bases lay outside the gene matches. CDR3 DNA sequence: TGCGCCAGCAGCTTAGAAGTGACAGGGGGCGCGTCTTATAGCAATCAGCCCCAGCATTTT. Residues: CASSLEVTGGASYSNQPQHF.

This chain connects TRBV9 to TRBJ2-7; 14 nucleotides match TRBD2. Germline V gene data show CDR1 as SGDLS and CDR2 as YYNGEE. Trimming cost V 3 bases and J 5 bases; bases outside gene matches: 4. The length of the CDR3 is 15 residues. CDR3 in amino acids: CASSAGLAGEDEQYF. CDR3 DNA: TGTGCCAGCAGCGCGGGACTAGCGGGAGAAGACGAGCAGTACTTC. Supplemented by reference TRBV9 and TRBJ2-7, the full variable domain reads DSGVTQTPKHLITATGQRVTLRCSPRSGDLSVYWYQQSLDQGLQFLIQYYNGEERAKGNILERFSAQQFPDLHSELNLSSLELGDSALYFCASSAGLAGEDEQYFGPGTRLTVT.

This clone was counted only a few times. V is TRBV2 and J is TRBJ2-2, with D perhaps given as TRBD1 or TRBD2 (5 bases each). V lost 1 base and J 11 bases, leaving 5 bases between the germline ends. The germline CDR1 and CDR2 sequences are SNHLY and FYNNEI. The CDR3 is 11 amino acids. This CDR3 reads CASSEGDELFF. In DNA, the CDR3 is TGTGCCAGCAGTGAAGGGGACGAGCTGTTTTTT.

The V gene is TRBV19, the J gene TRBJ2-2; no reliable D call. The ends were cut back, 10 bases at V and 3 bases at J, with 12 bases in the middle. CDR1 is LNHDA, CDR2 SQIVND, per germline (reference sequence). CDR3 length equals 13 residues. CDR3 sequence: CAISGVDTGELFF. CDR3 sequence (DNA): TGTGCCATTTCTGGGGTCGACACCGGGGAGCTGTTTTTT.

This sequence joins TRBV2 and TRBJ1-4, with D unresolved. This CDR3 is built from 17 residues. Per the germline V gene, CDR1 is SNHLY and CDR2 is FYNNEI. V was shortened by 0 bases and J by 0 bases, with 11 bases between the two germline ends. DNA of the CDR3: TGTGCCAGCAGTGAAGCCCCCCTGGCAGCAACTAATGAAAAACTGTTTTTT. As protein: CASSEAPLAATNEKLFF.

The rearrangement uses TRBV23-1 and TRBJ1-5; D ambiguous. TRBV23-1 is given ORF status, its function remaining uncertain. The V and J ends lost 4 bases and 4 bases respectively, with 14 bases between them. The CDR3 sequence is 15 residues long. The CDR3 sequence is CASSLKGERNQPQHF. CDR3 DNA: TGCGCCAGCAGTCTAAAGGGTGAACGGAATCAGCCCCAGCATTTT.

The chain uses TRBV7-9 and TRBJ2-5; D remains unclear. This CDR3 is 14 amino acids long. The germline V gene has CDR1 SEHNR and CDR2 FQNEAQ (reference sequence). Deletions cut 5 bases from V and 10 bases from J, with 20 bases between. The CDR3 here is CASSHPRQVRRQYF. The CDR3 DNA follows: TGTGCCAGCAGCCATCCTCGGCAGGTCAGGCGCCAGTACTTC.

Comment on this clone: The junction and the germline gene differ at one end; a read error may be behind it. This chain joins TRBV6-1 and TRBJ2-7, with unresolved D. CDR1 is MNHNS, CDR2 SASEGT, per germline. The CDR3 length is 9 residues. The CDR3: CASSHEQYF. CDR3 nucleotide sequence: TGTGCCAGCTCCCACGAGCAGTACTTC.

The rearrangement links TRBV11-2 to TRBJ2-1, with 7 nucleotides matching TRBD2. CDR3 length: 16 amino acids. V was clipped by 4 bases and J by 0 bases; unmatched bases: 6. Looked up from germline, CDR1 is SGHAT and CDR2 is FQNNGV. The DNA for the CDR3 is TGTGCCAGCAGCTCCTGGGGCGGGGGCTCCTACAATGAGCAGTTCTTC. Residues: CASSSWGGGSYNEQFF.

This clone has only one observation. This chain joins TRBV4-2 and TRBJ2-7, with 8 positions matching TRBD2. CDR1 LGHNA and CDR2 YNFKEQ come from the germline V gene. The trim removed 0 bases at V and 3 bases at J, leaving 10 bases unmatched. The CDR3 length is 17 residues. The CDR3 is CASSQEGGASGLYEQYF. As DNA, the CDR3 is TGTGCCAGCAGCCAAGAAGGTGGGGCTAGCGGGCTCTACGAGCAGTACTTC.

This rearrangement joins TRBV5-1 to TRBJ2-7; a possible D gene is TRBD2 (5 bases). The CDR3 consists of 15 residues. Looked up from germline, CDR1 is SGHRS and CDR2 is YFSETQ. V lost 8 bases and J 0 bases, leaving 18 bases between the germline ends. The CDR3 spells CASSKEVLGSYEQYF. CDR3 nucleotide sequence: TGCGCCAGTTCAAAGGAGGTCCTGGGCTCCTACGAGCAGTACTTC. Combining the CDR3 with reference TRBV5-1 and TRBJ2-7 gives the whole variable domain KAGVTQTPRYLIKTRGQQVTLSCSPISGHRSVSWYQQTPGQGLQFLFEYFSETQRNKGNFPGRFSGRQFSNSRSEMNVSTLELGDSALYLCASSKEVLGSYEQYFGPGTRLTVT.

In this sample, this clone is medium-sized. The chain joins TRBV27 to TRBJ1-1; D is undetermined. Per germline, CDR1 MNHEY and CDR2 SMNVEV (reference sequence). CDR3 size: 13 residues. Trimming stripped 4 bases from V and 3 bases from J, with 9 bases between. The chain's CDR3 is CASSSGGYTEAFF. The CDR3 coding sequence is TGTGCCAGCAGTTCGGGCGGGTACACTGAAGCTTTCTTT.

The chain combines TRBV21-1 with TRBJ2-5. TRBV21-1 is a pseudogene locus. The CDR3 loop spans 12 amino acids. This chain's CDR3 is CATRVPQETQYF. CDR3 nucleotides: TGTGCCACAAGGGTTCCCCAAGAGACCCAGTACTTC.